The 8 T cell receptor beta chains presented below share a single source sample, sequenced in a study of cytomegalovirus exposure and HLA in healthy donors. The PCR contained 60 Vbeta and 13 Jbeta primers. TCRdb's copy holds only in-frame clones and misses some; the assay was immunoSEQ multiplex PCR. The data hold 120,000 or so clones, with less than 85% observed a single time. The material sequenced was PBMCs. These receptor sequences come from a male donor in good health and CMV-seronegative.

Points on this clone: At one boundary the junction diverges from the germline segment, which might be a read error. V is TRBV7-9 and J is TRBJ2-6, with D possibly TRBD1 on 5 matching bases. The CDR3 has 15 residues. Germline V CDR1 and CDR2: SEHNR, FQNEAQ (reference sequence). The CDR3: CASSRALSGANGLTF. The CDR3 region has the DNA TGTGCCAGCAGCCGGGCCCTCTCTGGGGCCAACGGCCTGACTTTC.

The genes are TRBV29-1 and TRBJ1-2; D possibly corresponds to TRBD1 (5 bases). This CDR3 is built from 12 residues. V shed 7 bases and J shed 8 bases, with 17 bases lying between them. The germline gives CDR1 SQVTM, CDR2 ANQGSEA. The CDR3 protein is CSAWGREEGYTF. CDR3 DNA sequence: TGCAGCGCATGGGGCAGGGAAGAAGGCTACACCTTC. The complete variable domain, with remaining parts taken from reference TRBV29-1 and TRBJ1-2, reads SAVISQKPSRDICQRGTSLTIQCQVDSQVTMMFWYRQQPGQSLTLIATANQGSEATYESGFVIDKFPISRPNLTFSTLTVSNMSPEDSSIYLCSAWGREEGYTFGSGTRLTVV.

This clone was seen a handful of times. The V call is TRBV27, the J call TRBJ1-1; TRBD1 aligns across 7 bases. This CDR3 contains 12 residues. Trimming at V came to 5 bases and at J to 10 bases, leaving 7 bases not matched to a gene. The V gene's germline CDR1 is MNHEY and CDR2 SMNVEV (reference sequence). The CDR3 loop reads CASSPLQGTAFF. The CDR3 nucleotides are TGTGCCAGCAGTCCTCTACAGGGGACAGCTTTCTTT.

The chain has TRBV5-1 and TRBJ2-3, with 10 bases that match TRBD2. The V segment lost 0 bases and the J segment 4 bases; nucleotides outside the gene matches: 11. Germline loops: CDR1 SGHRS, CDR2 YFSETQ. The CDR3 contains 18 residues. The CDR3 protein is CASSLGRQTSGYPDTQYF. The DNA for the CDR3 is TGCGCCAGCAGCTTGGGCCGGCAGACTAGCGGGTACCCAGATACGCAGTATTTT.

For this clone: The junction does not match germline at one end; this may be a read error. This chain links TRBV6-5 with TRBJ2-4, with D uncertain. Per the germline V gene, CDR1 is MNHEY and CDR2 is SVGAGI. This CDR3 contains 14 residues. CDR3 bases: TGTGCCAGCAGTGGAAACATGGCCAAAAACAGTCAGTACTTC. Translating it yields CASSGNMAKNSQYF.

The chain combines TRBV30 with TRBJ2-7, with 10 bases matching TRBD1. Per germline, CDR1 GTSNPN and CDR2 SVGIG (reference sequence). J lost 4 bases, V lost 7 bases, and 4 bases had no gene match. The CDR3 covers 12 residues. The CDR3 loop is CAFRQGAYEQYF. CDR3 in DNA: TGTGCCTTCCGACAGGGGGCTTACGAGCAGTACTTC.

The V and J genes are TRBV6-1 and TRBJ2-7; D gene ambiguous. The CDR3 is 14 amino acids. Germline V lookup: CDR1 MNHNS, CDR2 SASEGT. Trimming took off 6 bases at V and 1 base at J, with 13 bases between the two ends. The CDR3 loop reads CASRKYEDSYEQYF. In DNA form, the CDR3 reads TGTGCCAGCAGGAAGTACGAGGATTCCTACGAGCAGTACTTC.

V usage is TRBV4-1 and J usage is TRBJ2-2; D not certain. The length of the CDR3 is 12 residues. The V gene lost 4 bases and the J gene lost 6 bases, with 6 bases spanning the gap. Germline V CDR1 and CDR2: MGHRA, YSYEKL. The CDR3: CASSPPAGELFF. Here the CDR3 DNA reads TGCGCCAGCAGCCCTCCGGCCGGGGAGCTGTTTTTT.